Presented here are 8 T cell receptor beta chains from one specimen sequenced in a study of OX40 agonist ivuxolimab in advanced cancers. This table comes from immunoSEQ multiplex PCR, and its TCRdb copy is limited to in-frame clones, with some not included. The sample contains about 68,000 clones, roughly 84% of which appear only once. The sequencing used CD4+ or CD8+ T cells sorted from blood, collected in a trial of the OX40 agonist ivuxolimab. The receptors stem from an adult with an advanced solid tumor such as melanoma, head and neck, liver or kidney cancer.

The gene calls are TRBV7-9 and TRBJ1-2, with a weak D call TRBD1 (5 bases). This CDR3 has 14 amino acids. In germline, CDR1 is SEHNR, CDR2 FQNEAQ (reference sequence). V lost 5 bases and J 3 bases, leaving 13 bases between the germline ends. This chain's CDR3 is CASSTRTGYYGYTF. CDR3 in DNA: TGTGCCAGCAGCACACGAACAGGTTACTATGGCTACACCTTC.

CDR3 DNA sequence: TGTGCCAGCAGACCTACAGGGGCTGGGGCCAACGTCCTGACTTTC. The encoded protein is CASRPTGAGANVLTF. The chain has TRBV6-5 and TRBJ2-6; TRBD1 aligns across 7 bases. The CDR3 is 15 residues long. V was clipped by 6 bases and J by 2 bases; unmatched bases: 4. Looked up from germline, CDR1 is MNHEY and CDR2 is SVGAGI.

This clone was detected only a few times. CDR3 coding DNA: TGTGCCAGCAGCTTAGATAGGGCCGGGCATCAGCCCCAGCATTTT. Its protein is CASSLDRAGHQPQHF. The rearrangement links TRBV11-2 to TRBJ1-5; no reliable D call. In germline, CDR1 is SGHAT, CDR2 FQNNGV. The CDR3 contains 15 residues. The V end was cut by 0 bases, the J end by 5 bases, with 11 bases between.

V and J are TRBV13 and TRBJ1-1; D is possibly TRBD1 (5 bases). Germline CDR1 reads PRHDT; CDR2 reads FYEKMQ (reference sequence). The CDR3 is 16 amino acids. V lost 5 bases and J lost 4, with 20 bases in between. CDR3 coding DNA: TGTGCCAGCAGCCTCGCCCCCGACCCCGGGGGCACTGAAGCTTTCTTT. This codes for CASSLAPDPGGTEAFF.

This clone was seen only once. The chain links TRBV5-4 to TRBJ2-7; a possible D gene is TRBD1 (5 bases). The CDR3 has 16 amino acids. Per germline, CDR1 SGHNT and CDR2 YYREEE (reference sequence). V was pared by 4 bases and J by 1 base, with 18 bases between. The CDR3 DNA is TGTGCCAGCAGCCTCCGAGGACGGGCAGGGTCCTACGAGCAGTACTTC. Translated: CASSLRGRAGSYEQYF.

The chain uses TRBV6-1 and TRBJ1-5, with a possible D match to TRBD1 (5 bases). Germline loops: CDR1 MNHNS, CDR2 SASEGT. The CDR3 length is 12 residues. With 7 bases removed from V and 9 bases from J, the gap between germline ends came to 13 bases. This CDR3 is CASKQALTPQHF. CDR3 bases: TGTGCCAGCAAACAGGCGTTAACGCCCCAGCATTTT.

The CDR3 coding sequence is TGTGCCAGCAGCCCGGACAGGGGGGATTCACCCCTCCACTTT. This sequence encodes CASSPDRGDSPLHF. This chain joins TRBV7-8 and TRBJ1-6, with 10 positions matching TRBD1. The length of the CDR3 is 14 residues. Germline V gene lookup returns CDR1 SGHVS and CDR2 FQNEAQ. The ends lost 5 bases at V and 8 bases at J; junction bases unmatched: 3.

The chain employs TRBV14 and TRBJ2-1, with D tentatively TRBD2 (6 bases). V was shortened by 2 bases and J by 2 bases, with 7 bases between the two germline ends. This CDR3 comprises 14 residues. The V gene's germline CDR1 is SGHDN and CDR2 FVKESK. DNA of the CDR3: TGTGCCAGCAGCCAATGGGGGGCCTACAATGAGCAGTTCTTC. This codes for CASSQWGAYNEQFF.